This T cell receptor (beta chain) was identified during a study of blood T cell repertoires in COVID-19. Study information: Spain, Italy and the United States supplied samples that represented acute and convalescent COVID-19. Sources were T cells, B-cell-depleted T cells, or PBMCs; the material itself was cDNA or gDNA.

The CDR3 is made up of 15 amino acids. J lost 6 bases, V lost 3 bases, and 5 bases had no gene match. Germline loops: CDR1 SGDLS, CDR2 YYNGEE. This clone was seen once. In the original analysis: Estimates of nucleated cell counts were drawn from the amplification of reference gene primers. TCRdb keeps only in-frame clones here, not all; method: immunoSEQ multiplex PCR. The D gene and trimming were derived from the DNA, and the V and J assignments and clone size from that table. The sample lists roughly 76,000 clones, roughly nine tenths seen once, with over 1.2% in the top ten. This sequence originates from a man aged 45 to 65 with acute or convalescent COVID-19. J is TRBJ1-5 and V is TRBV9; 11 bases are a match to TRBD1. The sample taken for sequencing was peripheral blood. The CDR3 DNA reads as TGTGCCAGCAGCGCCGGGACAGGGGGGGTTCAGCCCCAGCATTTT. It specifies CASSAGTGGVQPQHF.